Listed here are 24 T cell receptor beta chains from one sample, sequenced in a study of blood T cell repertoires in COVID-19. Assay: immunoSEQ multiplex PCR; the TCRdb copy retains only in-frame clones and omits some. The repertoire holds a few hundred thousand clones, with around 80% as singletons. Input material: peripheral blood. These receptor sequences come from a woman of 80 years or more with acute or convalescent COVID-19.

The V and J genes are TRBV5-1 and TRBJ1-2; 7 positions agree with TRBD1. The V segment lost 0 bases and the J segment 3 bases; nucleotides outside the gene matches: 5. Germline V lookup: CDR1 SGHRS, CDR2 YFSETQ. This CDR3 has 15 residues. The DNA for the CDR3 is TGCGCCAGCAGCTTGGGACAGGGATTGGACTATGGCTACACCTTC. Its protein is CASSLGQGLDYGYTF. The complete variable domain, with remaining parts taken from reference TRBV5-1 and TRBJ1-2, reads KAGVTQTPRYLIKTRGQQVTLSCSPISGHRSVSWYQQTPGQGLQFLFEYFSETQRNKGNFPGRFSGRQFSNSRSEMNVSTLELGDSALYLCASSLGQGLDYGYTFGSGTRLTVV.

This chain uses TRBV6-5 with TRBJ1-3; D gene unclear. The CDR3 runs to 11 residues. Trimming shortened V by 5 bases and J by 9 bases, and 8 bases separated the two germline ends. CDR1 and CDR2 from the germline V gene are MNHEY and SVGAGI. CDR3 DNA sequence: TGTGCCAGCAGTCGGGAGGGCACCATATATTTT. This encodes CASSREGTIYF.

This clone was detected only a few times. This sequence joins TRBV6-5 and TRBJ2-5; 9 bases agree with TRBD2. Germline V lookup: CDR1 MNHEY, CDR2 SVGAGI. V lost 4 bases to trimming and J lost 4 bases; unmatched junction nucleotides: 10. This CDR3 has 16 residues. The CDR3: CASSLSSGEAGETQYF. The DNA of the CDR3 is TGTGCCAGCAGTTTGTCTAGCGGGGAAGCAGGAGAGACCCAGTACTTC.

The chain recombines TRBV4-3 with TRBJ2-3, with D possibly matching TRBD2 (6 bases). The CDR3 extends over 16 amino acids. V lost 1 base, J lost 6 bases, and 17 bases lay in between. The germline V gene has CDR1 LGHNA and CDR2 YSLEER. In DNA, the CDR3 is TGCGCCAGCAGCCAAGCTCGGGACTCTGCCGTGGATACGCAGTATTTT. As protein: CASSQARDSAVDTQYF.

This chain connects TRBV19 to TRBJ1-3, with 9 bases matching TRBD1. The CDR3 length is 17 residues. Germline trimming cut 4 bases from V and 2 bases from J; bases unmatched to any gene: 9. Germline lookup yields CDR1 LNHDA and CDR2 SQIVND (reference sequence). The CDR3 sequence: CASSTFGRDRAGNTIYF. CDR3 coding DNA: TGTGCCAGTAGTACATTTGGCCGGGACAGGGCTGGAAACACCATATATTTT.

The chain links TRBV3-1 (or the pseudogene TRBV3-2) to TRBJ1-3; maybe TRBD1 (6 bases). The V and J ends lost 3 bases and 4 bases respectively, with 13 bases between them. The CDR3 contains 15 residues. Germline CDR1 LGHDT, CDR2 YNNKEL (reference sequence). CDR3 bases: TGTGCCAGCAGCCAGAACAGGGTGTCCGGAAACACCATATATTTT. Encoded protein: CASSQNRVSGNTIYF.

There are a few counts of this clone. The rearrangement joins TRBV13 to TRBJ1-6; 7 positions agree with TRBD1. The CDR3 spans 16 residues. V trimming: 6 bases; J trimming: 2 bases; junction bases outside the gene matches: 7. Germline lookup yields CDR1 PRHDT and CDR2 FYEKMQ (reference sequence). CDR3 nucleotide sequence: TGTGCCAGCAGGCAAGGGGGCGTAGCCTATAATTCACCCCTCCACTTT. The encoded protein is CASRQGGVAYNSPLHF.

This clone came up once. The chain uses TRBV7-9 and TRBJ2-5; TRBD2 matches at 13 bases. The CDR3 has 17 residues. J lost 0 bases, V lost 5 bases, and 6 bases had no gene match. CDR1 is SEHNR and CDR2 is FQNEAQ in the germline V gene (reference sequence). In DNA, the CDR3 is TGTGCCAGCAGCATAGGACTAGCGGGAGAGTACCAAGAGACCCAGTACTTC. Amino acid sequence: CASSIGLAGEYQETQYF.

The genes are TRBV27 and TRBJ1-2, with 7 bases identical to TRBD1. With 5 bases clipped from V and 4 bases from J, the junction kept 10 bases outside the gene matches. Germline values: CDR1 MNHEY, CDR2 SMNVEV (reference sequence). CDR3 size: 15 residues. The CDR3: CASSQTPGTAYGYTF. For the CDR3, the DNA is TGTGCCAGCAGTCAGACGCCCGGGACAGCCTATGGCTACACCTTC.

The CDR3 here is CASSKTGTGAYEQYF. CDR3 coding DNA: TGTGCCAGCAGCAAAACCGGGACAGGGGCCTACGAGCAGTACTTC. This rearrangement joins TRBV7-3 to TRBJ2-7, with 10 bases that match TRBD1. CDR1 SGHTA and CDR2 FQGTGA come from the germline V gene. CDR3 length: 15 amino acids. Trimming cost V 5 bases and J 2 bases; bases outside gene matches: 6.

A few counts support this clone. This chain uses TRBV5-4 with TRBJ2-7; 7 nucleotides match TRBD2. J lost 1 base, V lost 0 bases, and 4 bases had no gene match. The CDR3 loop spans 15 amino acids. Germline-derived CDR1 and CDR2 are SGHNT and YYREEE (reference sequence). This CDR3 reads CASSLVWGGSYEQYF. CDR3 DNA: TGTGCCAGCAGCTTGGTTTGGGGGGGATCCTACGAGCAGTACTTC.

The chain combines TRBV10-3 with TRBJ2-7, with 8 bases matching TRBD1. The V segment lost 0 bases and the J segment 6 bases; nucleotides outside the gene matches: 4. The germline gives CDR1 ENHRY, CDR2 SYGVKD. The length of the CDR3 is 14 residues. The DNA for the CDR3 is TGTGCCATCAGTGAGTCGGGACAGGAAGGCGAGCAGTACTTC. Residues: CAISESGQEGEQYF.

The V call is TRBV6-5, the J call TRBJ1-3; 8 nucleotides align to TRBD1. This CDR3 spans 15 amino acids. J was trimmed by 2 bases and V by 6 bases; bases with no gene match: 6. Germline values: CDR1 MNHEY, CDR2 SVGAGI. CDR3 nucleotide sequence: TGTGCCAGCAGAGAGACAGGGGATACTGGAAACACCATATATTTT. It translates to CASRETGDTGNTIYF.

The chain employs TRBV5-1 and TRBJ1-1; D may be TRBD1 (5 bases). Looked up from germline, CDR1 is SGHRS and CDR2 is YFSETQ. The CDR3 sequence is 13 residues long. Deletions cut 4 bases from V and 3 bases from J, with 10 bases between. This CDR3 reads CASSTGRDTEAFF. CDR3 in DNA: TGCGCCAGCAGCACAGGACGGGACACTGAAGCTTTCTTT.

The rearrangement links TRBV19 to TRBJ2-6; 7 bases agree with TRBD1. There are 16 residues in the CDR3. V was pared by 6 bases and J by 0 bases, with 5 bases of the junction left unmatched. Germline V gene sequence: CDR1 LNHDA, CDR2 SQIVND (reference sequence). The CDR3 coding sequence is TGTGCCAGTAGCACCCACAGGGGCTCTGGGGCCAACGTCCTGACTTTC. Translated, it gives CASSTHRGSGANVLTF.

V usage is TRBV5-4 and J usage is TRBJ2-1; 10 bases agree with TRBD2. There are 15 residues in the CDR3. Germline loops: CDR1 SGHNT, CDR2 YYREEE (reference sequence). Trimming took 4 bases from V and 0 from J; bases not matched to a gene: 1. CDR3 loop: CASSRTSGSYNEQFF. CDR3 bases: TGTGCCAGCAGCAGGACTAGCGGCTCCTACAATGAGCAGTTCTTC.

The J gene is TRBJ1-1, the V gene TRBV11-2, with 12 bases fitting TRBD1. Unmatched junction bases numbered 4, after V lost 1 base and J lost 4 bases. CDR3 size: 16 residues. Germline V gene data show CDR1 as SGHAT and CDR2 as FQNNGV. DNA of the CDR3: TGTGCCAGCAGCTTAGTTGGGGGACAGGGGGCCACTGAAGCTTTCTTT. Amino acid sequence: CASSLVGGQGATEAFF.

This chain uses TRBV29-1 with TRBJ2-5; D is perhaps TRBD2 (6 bases). Germline values: CDR1 SQVTM, CDR2 ANQGSEA. The CDR3 has 13 residues. V lost 7 bases and J lost 0, with 12 bases in between. CDR3 residues: CSASGGDQETQYF. CDR3 sequence (DNA): TGCAGCGCCTCTGGCGGGGACCAAGAGACCCAGTACTTC.

Points on this clone: Other nucleotide sequences in the sample specify the same CDR3. The chain links TRBV30 to TRBJ2-7; D gene unclear. Germline values: CDR1 GTSNPN, CDR2 SVGIG (reference sequence). This CDR3 region has 13 residues. Trimming stripped 0 bases from V and 2 bases from J, with 8 bases between. This chain's CDR3 is CAWSVGTAYEQYF. The CDR3 DNA reads as TGTGCCTGGAGTGTGGGTACAGCCTACGAGCAGTACTTC.

The chain links TRBV29-1 to TRBJ1-1; D is undetermined. CDR1 and CDR2 from the germline V gene are SQVTM and ANQGSEA. CDR3 length equals 13 residues. V gave up 8 bases and J gave up 1 base, with 14 bases separating them. This CDR3 is CSSTPTANTEAFF. CDR3 nucleotide sequence: TGCAGCAGTACCCCCACAGCGAACACTGAAGCTTTCTTT.

The genes are TRBV6-2 or TRBV6-3 and TRBJ1-5; D uncertain. Between the trimmed V and J ends, which lost 0 bases and 5 bases, there was a span of 23 bases. The CDR3 consists of 19 residues. Per the germline V gene, CDR1 is MNHEY and CDR2 is SVGEGT. The CDR3 protein is CASSYSIGQYRQAHQPQHF. The CDR3 DNA follows: TGTGCCAGCAGTTACTCGATCGGCCAATATAGACAAGCCCATCAGCCCCAGCATTTT.

The J gene is TRBJ1-5, the V gene TRBV23-1, with TRBD1 matching 8 bases. TRBV23-1 is labeled an ORF, and its function is uncertain. V dropped 3 bases and J dropped 4; count of bases not matched to a gene: 11. The CDR3 has 17 amino acids. Here the CDR3 reads CASSHLWGQVNNQPQHF. The CDR3 coding sequence is TGCGCCAGCAGTCACCTTTGGGGACAGGTGAATAATCAGCCCCAGCATTTT.

The chain combines TRBV5-5 with TRBJ2-1; 10 positions agree with TRBD2. The CDR3 is 14 residues long. Germline CDR1 reads SGHKS; CDR2 reads YYEKEE (reference sequence). V lost 8 bases, J lost 7 bases, and 9 bases stayed unmatched. The CDR3 region is CASAPGLAFNEQFF. The CDR3 DNA reads TGTGCCAGTGCGCCGGGACTAGCGTTTAATGAGCAGTTCTTC.

The CDR3 region has the DNA TGTGCCAGCAGCCGGGGGACAGGGAACACTGAAGCTTTCTTT. Translated, it gives CASSRGTGNTEAFF. V and J are TRBV28 and TRBJ1-1; TRBD1 agrees at 8 bases. The ends lost 6 bases at V and 1 base at J; junction bases unmatched: 4. This CDR3 has 14 residues. The germline gives CDR1 MDHEN, CDR2 SYDVKM.